Sequencing of this TCR beta chain was carried out in a study of control samples from healthy donors and cancer patients. The CDR3 has 16 amino acids. CDR1 is MNHEY, CDR2 SVGAGI, per germline. V was pared by 4 bases and J by 6 bases, with 21 bases between. The data were produced by immunoSEQ multiplex PCR, yet TCRdb's version contains in-frame clones alone and is incomplete. The repertoire holds roughly 170,000 clones, with 88% as singletons. This rearrangement joins TRBV6-5 to TRBJ1-2; no clear D gene. This receptor was obtained from a woman in her 30s in good health. Sequenced input: blood. This CDR3 is CASSLIGQATVDGYTF. CDR3 DNA sequence: TGTGCCAGCAGTTTGATAGGCCAGGCGACGGTCGATGGCTACACCTTC.